The source of this TCR beta chain is a study of cytomegalovirus exposure and HLA in healthy donors. Study conclusions and caveats: In a later analysis, at a false discovery rate of 0.05, some 15,000 TCR beta sequences were associated with HLA alleles. Reported performance of the classifier showed diagnosis of cytomegalovirus status with high specificity and sensitivity. Presence/absence analyses assumed roughly uniform sequencing depth across donors. Testing in vitro showed a few CMV-associated chains specific for CMV antigens.

PCR was performed using 60 Vbeta and 13 Jbeta primers. Produced via immunoSEQ multiplex PCR; TCRdb's table is partial and in-frame only. The sample includes around 170,000 clones, about 80% of them seen just once. Points on this clone: Its cognate antigen is unknown.

V shed 3 bases, J shed 4 bases, and the junction held 7 bases outside the gene matches. CDR3 length equals 17 residues. The germline V gene encodes CDR1 MNHEY and CDR2 SMNVEV (reference sequence). V and J are TRBV27 and TRBJ2-2, with 11 nucleotides matching TRBD1. This clonotype originated in a man in his forties in good health and CMV-seronegative. Sequencing was carried out using PBMCs. The CDR3 loop is CASSLLGTGGLTGELFF. CDR3 coding DNA: TGTGCCAGCAGTTTGCTTGGGACAGGGGGTCTCACCGGGGAGCTGTTTTTT.